The 7 T cell receptor beta chains below come from one sample, sequenced in a study of blood T cell repertoires in COVID-19. Assay used: immunoSEQ multiplex PCR; TCRdb lists only in-frame clones, some missing. Of roughly 80,000 clones in the sample, about 88% were seen once. The sequenced sample was peripheral blood. The receptor set was obtained from a woman aged 80 or over with active or convalescent COVID-19.

The rearrangement links TRBV6-4 to TRBJ2-1; perhaps TRBD2 as D (6 bases). The germline gives CDR1 MRHNA, CDR2 SNTAGT. The CDR3 extends over 16 amino acids. Trimming pared 0 bases from V and 4 bases from J, leaving 13 bases between. As DNA, the CDR3 is TGTGCCAGCAGTGACTCGAGGCGGGGAGTGTACAATGAGCAGTTCTTC. Translation: CASSDSRRGVYNEQFF.

The chain links TRBV7-8 to TRBJ1-1; D remains unclear. Trimming pared 2 bases from V and 3 bases from J, leaving 7 bases between. Per the germline V gene, CDR1 is SGHVS and CDR2 is FQNEAQ. This CDR3 has 13 amino acids. The CDR3, as DNA: TGTGCCAGCAGCTTAATCGGGGACACTGAAGCTTTCTTT. This codes for CASSLIGDTEAFF.

The CDR3 DNA is TGTGCCAGCAGACAGGGGACCAACTCCTACAATGAGCAGTTCTTC. This gives the protein CASRQGTNSYNEQFF. V is TRBV7-9 and J is TRBJ2-1; TRBD1 matches at 7 bases. CDR1 is SEHNR and CDR2 is FQNEAQ in the germline V gene (reference sequence). V shed 6 bases and J 0 bases; nucleotides not matched to a gene: 5. The CDR3 has 15 residues. The full variable domain, completed using reference TRBV7-9 and TRBJ2-1, is DTGVSQNPRHKITKRGQNVTFRCDPISEHNRLYWYRQTLGQGPEFLTYFQNEAQLEKSRLLSDRFSAERPKGSFSTLEIQRTEQGDSAMYLCASRQGTNSYNEQFFGPGTRLTVL.

J is TRBJ2-1 and V is TRBV9; D perhaps matches TRBD2 (5 bases). Trimming removed 0 bases at V and 4 bases at J, with 11 bases between. Germline V CDR1 and CDR2: SGDLS, YYNGEE. The CDR3 extends over 15 amino acids. CDR3 nucleotide sequence: TGTGCCAGCAGCGTAGACGTAGGCGGGTACAATGAGCAGTTCTTC. Translated, it gives CASSVDVGGYNEQFF.

The chain is built from TRBV30 and TRBJ1-1; 9 bases align to TRBD1. CDR3 length: 13 residues. V lost 4 bases to trimming and J lost 4 bases; unmatched junction nucleotides: 4. Germline V CDR1 and CDR2: GTSNPN, SVGIG (reference sequence). The CDR3: CAWKGQGLTEAFF. CDR3 bases: TGTGCCTGGAAGGGACAGGGCCTCACTGAAGCTTTCTTT.

The V and J genes are TRBV11-2 and TRBJ2-7; 12 bases fit TRBD2. The V and J ends lost 1 base and 4 bases, in that order; junction bases with no gene match: 2. The CDR3 totals 15 residues. Looked up from germline, CDR1 is SGHAT and CDR2 is FQNNGV. CDR3 bases: TGTGCCAGCAGCTTAGGTCTAGCGGGGGGGTACGAGCAGTACTTC. Encoded protein: CASSLGLAGGYEQYF.

The chain carries TRBV7-9 and TRBJ1-4, with D possibly matching TRBD1 (6 bases). The CDR3 has 14 amino acids. The germline V gene has CDR1 SEHNR and CDR2 FQNEAQ (reference sequence). Trimming stripped 3 bases from V and 3 bases from J, with 8 bases between. The CDR3 loop reads CASSFTGPNEKLFF. The CDR3 DNA sequence: TGTGCCAGCAGCTTTACAGGGCCTAATGAAAAACTGTTTTTT.